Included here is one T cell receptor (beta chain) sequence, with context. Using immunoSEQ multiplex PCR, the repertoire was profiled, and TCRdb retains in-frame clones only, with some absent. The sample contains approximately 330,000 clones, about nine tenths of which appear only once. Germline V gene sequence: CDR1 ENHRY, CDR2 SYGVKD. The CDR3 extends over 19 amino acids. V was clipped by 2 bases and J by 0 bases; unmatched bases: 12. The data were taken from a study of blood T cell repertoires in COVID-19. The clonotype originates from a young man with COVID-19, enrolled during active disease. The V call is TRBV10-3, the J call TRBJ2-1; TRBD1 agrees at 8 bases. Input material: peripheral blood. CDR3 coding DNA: TGTGCCATCAGTGAGGAGGGACAGGTGGTTTTAAGCTCCTACAATGAGCAGTTCTTC. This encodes CAISEEGQVVLSSYNEQFF.